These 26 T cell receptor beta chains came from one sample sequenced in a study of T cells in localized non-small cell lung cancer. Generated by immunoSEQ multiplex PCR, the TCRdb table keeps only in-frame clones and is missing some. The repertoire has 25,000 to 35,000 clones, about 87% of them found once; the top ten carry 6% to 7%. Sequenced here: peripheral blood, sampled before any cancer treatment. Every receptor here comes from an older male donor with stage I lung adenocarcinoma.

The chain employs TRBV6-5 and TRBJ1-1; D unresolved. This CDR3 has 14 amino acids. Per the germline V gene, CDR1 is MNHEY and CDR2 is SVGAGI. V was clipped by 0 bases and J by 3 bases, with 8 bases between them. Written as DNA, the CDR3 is TGTGCCAGCAGTTACTCATCCCGGGACACTGAAGCTTTCTTT. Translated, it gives CASSYSSRDTEAFF.

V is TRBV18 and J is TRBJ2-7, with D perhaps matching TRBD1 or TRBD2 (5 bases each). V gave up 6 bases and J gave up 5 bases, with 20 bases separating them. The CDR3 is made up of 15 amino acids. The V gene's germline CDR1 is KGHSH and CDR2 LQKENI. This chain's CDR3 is CASSPPGLGVDEQYF. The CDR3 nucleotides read TGTGCCAGCTCGCCTCCGGGGCTGGGGGTCGACGAGCAGTACTTC. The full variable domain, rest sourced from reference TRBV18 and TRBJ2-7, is NAGVMQNPRHLVRRRGQEARLRCSPMKGHSHVYWYRQLPEEGLKFMVYLQKENIIDESGMPKERFSAEFPKEGPSILRIQQVVRGDSAAYFCASSPPGLGVDEQYFGPGTRLTVT.

The CDR3 is CASRTGNTEAFF. CDR3 coding DNA: TGTGCCAGTAGGACAGGGAACACTGAAGCTTTCTTT. The V gene is TRBV19, the J gene TRBJ1-1; possible D gene TRBD1, 6 bases. The CDR3 spans 12 residues. The germline V gene has CDR1 LNHDA and CDR2 SQIVND (reference sequence). Trimming took 6 bases from V and 1 from J, leaving 6 bases between them.

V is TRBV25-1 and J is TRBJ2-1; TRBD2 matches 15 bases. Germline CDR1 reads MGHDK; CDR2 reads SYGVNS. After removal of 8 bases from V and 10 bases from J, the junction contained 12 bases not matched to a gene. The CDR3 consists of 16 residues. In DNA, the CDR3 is TGTGCCAGCGCGACTCCGGGACTAGCGGGGGGAGGGGAGCAGTTCTTC. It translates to CASATPGLAGGGEQFF.

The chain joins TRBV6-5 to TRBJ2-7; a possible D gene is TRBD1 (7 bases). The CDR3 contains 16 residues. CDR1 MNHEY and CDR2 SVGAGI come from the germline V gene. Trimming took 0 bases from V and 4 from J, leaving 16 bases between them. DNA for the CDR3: TGTGCCAGCAGTTACTCGAAAGGGGGCGGGAAATACGAGCAGTACTTC. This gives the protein CASSYSKGGGKYEQYF.

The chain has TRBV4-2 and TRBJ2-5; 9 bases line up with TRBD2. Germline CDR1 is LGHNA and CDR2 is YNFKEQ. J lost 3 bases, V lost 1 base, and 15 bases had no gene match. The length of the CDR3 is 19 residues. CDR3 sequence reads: CASSQARGVKVAGEETQYF. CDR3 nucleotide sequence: TGTGCCAGCAGCCAAGCGAGGGGGGTGAAGGTAGCGGGGGAAGAGACCCAGTACTTC.

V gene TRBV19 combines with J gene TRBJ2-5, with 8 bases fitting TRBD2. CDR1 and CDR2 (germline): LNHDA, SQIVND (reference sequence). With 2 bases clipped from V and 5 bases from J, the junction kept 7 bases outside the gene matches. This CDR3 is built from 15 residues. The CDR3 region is CASSISGTRGETQYF. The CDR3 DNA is TGTGCCAGTAGTATAAGCGGGACTAGGGGTGAGACCCAGTACTTC.

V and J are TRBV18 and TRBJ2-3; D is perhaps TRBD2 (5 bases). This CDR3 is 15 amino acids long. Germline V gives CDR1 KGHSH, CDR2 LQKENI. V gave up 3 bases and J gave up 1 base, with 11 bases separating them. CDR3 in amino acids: CASSPRSSGTDTQYF. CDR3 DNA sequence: TGTGCCAGCTCACCGCGGAGTAGCGGCACAGATACGCAGTATTTT. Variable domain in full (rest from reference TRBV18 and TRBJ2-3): NAGVMQNPRHLVRRRGQEARLRCSPMKGHSHVYWYRQLPEEGLKFMVYLQKENIIDESGMPKERFSAEFPKEGPSILRIQQVVRGDSAAYFCASSPRSSGTDTQYFGPGTRLTVL.

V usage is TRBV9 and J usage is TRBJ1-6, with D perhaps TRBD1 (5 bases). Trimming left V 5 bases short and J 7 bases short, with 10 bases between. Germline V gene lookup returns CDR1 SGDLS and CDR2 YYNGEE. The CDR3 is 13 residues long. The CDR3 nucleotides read TGTGCCAGCAGTAGGGACTGGAATTCACCCCTCCACTTT. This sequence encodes CASSRDWNSPLHF.

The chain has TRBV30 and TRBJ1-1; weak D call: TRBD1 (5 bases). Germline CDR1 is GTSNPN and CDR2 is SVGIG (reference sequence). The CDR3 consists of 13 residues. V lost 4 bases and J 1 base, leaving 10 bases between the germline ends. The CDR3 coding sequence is TGTGCCTGGACAGGGCCTACGAACACTGAAGCTTTCTTT. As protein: CAWTGPTNTEAFF.

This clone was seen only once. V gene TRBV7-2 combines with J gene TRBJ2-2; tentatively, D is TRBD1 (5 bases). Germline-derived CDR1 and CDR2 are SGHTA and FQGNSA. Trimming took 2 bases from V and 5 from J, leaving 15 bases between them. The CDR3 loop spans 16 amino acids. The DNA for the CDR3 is TGTGCCAGCAGCTTACGGGCAGGGTCGAGTACCGGGGAGCTGTTTTTT. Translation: CASSLRAGSSTGELFF.

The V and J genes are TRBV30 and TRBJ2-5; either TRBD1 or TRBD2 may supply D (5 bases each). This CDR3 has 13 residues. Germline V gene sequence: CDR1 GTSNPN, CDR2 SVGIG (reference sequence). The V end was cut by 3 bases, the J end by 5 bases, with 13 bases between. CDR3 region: CAWRAQGRETQYF. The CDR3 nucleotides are TGTGCCTGGAGGGCTCAGGGACGGGAGACCCAGTACTTC.

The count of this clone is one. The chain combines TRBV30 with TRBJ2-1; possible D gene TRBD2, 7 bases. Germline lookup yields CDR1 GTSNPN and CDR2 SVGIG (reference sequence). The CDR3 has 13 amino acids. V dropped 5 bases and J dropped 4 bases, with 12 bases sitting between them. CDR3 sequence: CAWGRGAYNEQFF. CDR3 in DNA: TGTGCCTGGGGGAGGGGGGCGTACAATGAGCAGTTCTTC.

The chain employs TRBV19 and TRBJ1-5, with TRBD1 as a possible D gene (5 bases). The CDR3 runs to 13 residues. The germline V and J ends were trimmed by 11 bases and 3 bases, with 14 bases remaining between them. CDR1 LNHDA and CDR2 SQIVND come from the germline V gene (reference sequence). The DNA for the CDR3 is TGTGCCGCCAGCACAGGTCCCAATCAGCCCCAGCATTTT. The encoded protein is CAASTGPNQPQHF.

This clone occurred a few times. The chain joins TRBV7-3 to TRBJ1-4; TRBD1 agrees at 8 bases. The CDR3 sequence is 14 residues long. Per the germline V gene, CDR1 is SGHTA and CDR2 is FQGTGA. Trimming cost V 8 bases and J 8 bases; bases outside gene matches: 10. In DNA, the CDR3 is TGTGCCAGCGCCCCCGGGACAGGATACGAAAAACTGTTTTTT. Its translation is CASAPGTGYEKLFF.

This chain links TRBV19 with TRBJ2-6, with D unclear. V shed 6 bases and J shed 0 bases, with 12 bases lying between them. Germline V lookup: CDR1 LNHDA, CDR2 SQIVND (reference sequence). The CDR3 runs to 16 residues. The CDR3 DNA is TGTGCCAGTAGCTCCAATCCAGGCTCTGGGGCCAACGTCCTGACTTTC. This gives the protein CASSSNPGSGANVLTF. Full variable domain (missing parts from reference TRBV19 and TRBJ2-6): DGGITQSPKYLFRKEGQNVTLSCEQNLNHDAMYWYRQDPGQGLRLIYYSQIVNDFQKGDIAEGYSVSREKKESFPLTVTSAQKNPTAFYLCASSSNPGSGANVLTFGAGSRLTVL.

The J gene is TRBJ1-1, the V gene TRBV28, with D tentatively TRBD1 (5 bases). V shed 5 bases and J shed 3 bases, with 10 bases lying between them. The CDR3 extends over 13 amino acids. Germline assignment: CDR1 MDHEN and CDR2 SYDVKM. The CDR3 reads CASSLTGYTEAFF. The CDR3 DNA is TGTGCCAGCAGTCTAACAGGATACACTGAAGCTTTCTTT.

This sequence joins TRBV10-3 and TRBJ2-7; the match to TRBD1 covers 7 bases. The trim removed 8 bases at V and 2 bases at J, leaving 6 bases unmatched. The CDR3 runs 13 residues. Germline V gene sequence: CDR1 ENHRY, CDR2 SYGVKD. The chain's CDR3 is CAIGTELAYEQYF. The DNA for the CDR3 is TGTGCCATCGGGACAGAGTTAGCCTACGAGCAGTACTTC.

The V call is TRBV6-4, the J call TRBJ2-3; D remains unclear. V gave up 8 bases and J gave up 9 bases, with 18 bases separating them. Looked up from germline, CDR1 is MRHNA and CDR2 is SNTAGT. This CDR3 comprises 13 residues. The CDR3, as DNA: TGTGCCAGCCGGCAGTTTCAGGTCCAGACGCAGTATTTT. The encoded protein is CASRQFQVQTQYF.

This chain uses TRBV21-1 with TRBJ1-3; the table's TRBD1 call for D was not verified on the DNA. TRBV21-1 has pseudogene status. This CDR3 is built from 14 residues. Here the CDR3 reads CASSTGGDGNTIYF. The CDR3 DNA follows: TGTGCCAGCAGCACAGGGGGTGATGGAAACACCATATATTTT.

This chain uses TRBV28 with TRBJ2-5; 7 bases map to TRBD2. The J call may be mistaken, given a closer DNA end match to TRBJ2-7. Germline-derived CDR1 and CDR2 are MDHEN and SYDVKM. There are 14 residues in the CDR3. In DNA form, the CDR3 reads TGTGCCAGCAGTCCACCGGGGGGCTCCTACGAGCAGTACTTC. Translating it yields CASSPPGGSYEQYF.

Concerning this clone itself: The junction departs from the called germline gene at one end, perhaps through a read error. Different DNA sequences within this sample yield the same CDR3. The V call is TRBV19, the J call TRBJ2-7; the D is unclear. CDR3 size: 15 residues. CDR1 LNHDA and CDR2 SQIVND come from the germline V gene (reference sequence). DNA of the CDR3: TGTGCCAGTAGTCCCAAGGGCGACGTGACCTACGAGCAGTACTTT. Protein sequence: CASSPKGDVTYEQYF.

For the CDR3, the DNA is TGCTCCGGGACCCGGACCTACAATGAGCAGTTCTTC. It yields the protein CSGTRTYNEQFF. The chain recombines TRBV29-1 with TRBJ2-1; the D gene could be TRBD1 or TRBD2 (5 bases each). Germline CDR1 is SQVTM and CDR2 is ANQGSEA. This CDR3 region has 12 residues.

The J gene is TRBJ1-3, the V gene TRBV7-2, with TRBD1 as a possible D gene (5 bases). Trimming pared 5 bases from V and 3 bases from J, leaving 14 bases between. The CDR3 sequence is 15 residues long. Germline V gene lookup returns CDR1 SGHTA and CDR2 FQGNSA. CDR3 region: CASSAQGSFGNTIYF. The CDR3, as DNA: TGTGCCAGCAGCGCTCAGGGTTCGTTTGGAAACACCATATATTTT.

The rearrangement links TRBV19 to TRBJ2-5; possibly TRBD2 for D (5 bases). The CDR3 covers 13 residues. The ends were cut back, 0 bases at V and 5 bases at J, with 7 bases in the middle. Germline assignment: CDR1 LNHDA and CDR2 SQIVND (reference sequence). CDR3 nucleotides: TGTGCCAGTAGTATAGATGGGGAGGAGACCCAGTACTTC. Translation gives CASSIDGEETQYF.

CDR3 bases: TGTGCCAGCAGCTTGACTAGCGGGGGGCCGACGACGACCTACGAGCAGTACTTC. It specifies CASSLTSGGPTTTYEQYF. The chain joins TRBV7-2 to TRBJ2-7; 13 bases agree with TRBD2. The CDR3 consists of 18 residues. V was pared by 3 bases and J by 2 bases, with 10 bases of the junction left unmatched. From germline, CDR1 is SGHTA and CDR2 FQGNSA.